The next 27 T cell receptor beta chains were all read from a single sample in a study of blood T cell repertoires in COVID-19. The data were produced by immunoSEQ multiplex PCR, yet TCRdb's version contains in-frame clones alone and is incomplete. Among about 14,000 clones listed, around 77% were seen once. Sequenced sample: peripheral blood. The source of these receptors is a human donor in a cohort sampled during active COVID-19.

J is TRBJ2-4 and V is TRBV19, with TRBD1 as a possible D gene (8 bases). Germline assignment: CDR1 LNHDA and CDR2 SQIVND (reference sequence). The CDR3 is 15 residues long. V was cut by 5 bases and J by 5 bases, with 16 bases left in between. The CDR3 region is CASSRTGREENIQYF. The CDR3 coding sequence is TGTGCCAGTAGTCGGACAGGGAGGGAGGAAAACATTCAGTACTTC.

V is TRBV29-1 and J is TRBJ2-2; TRBD1 agrees at 9 bases. V lost 5 bases and J lost 3; bases outside the gene matches: 4. Germline CDR1 is SQVTM and CDR2 is ANQGSEA. The CDR3 is 14 residues long. CDR3 bases: TGCAGCGTTTACCGGGACAGGGACACCGGGGAGCTGTTTTTT. It translates to CSVYRDRDTGELFF.

The chain couples TRBV4-3 to TRBJ2-2; 9 bases fit TRBD2. In germline, CDR1 is LGHNA, CDR2 YSLEER. This CDR3 spans 17 amino acids. The trim removed 2 bases at V and 3 bases at J, leaving 7 bases unmatched. CDR3 bases: TGCGCCAGCAGCCAAAGGGGGCGGGAGGGAGACACCGGGGAGCTGTTTTTT. Amino acid sequence: CASSQRGREGDTGELFF.

This clone was counted between two and nine times. CDR3 in DNA: TGTGCCAGCAGTCTGAAGACAGACAACTACGAGCAGTACTTC. Its translation is CASSLKTDNYEQYF. The chain employs TRBV28 and TRBJ2-7; weak D call: TRBD1 (5 bases). The CDR3 covers 14 residues. CDR1 is MDHEN and CDR2 is SYDVKM in the germline V gene. Deletions cut 5 bases from V and 3 bases from J, with 14 bases between.

The chain employs TRBV19 and TRBJ2-7; D uncertain. The CDR3 sequence is 14 residues long. Germline CDR1 is LNHDA and CDR2 is SQIVND (reference sequence). Trimming left V 1 base short and J 7 bases short, with 14 bases between. The CDR3 region is CASSIVNRPLEQYF. The CDR3 DNA follows: TGTGCCAGTAGTATAGTAAACAGACCCTTGGAGCAGTACTTC. Full variable domain (outside the CDR3, taken from reference TRBV19 and TRBJ2-7): DGGITQSPKYLFRKEGQNVTLSCEQNLNHDAMYWYRQDPGQGLRLIYYSQIVNDFQKGDIAEGYSVSREKKESFPLTVTSAQKNPTAFYLCASSIVNRPLEQYFGPGTRLTVT.

The chain has TRBV7-9 and TRBJ1-5; D is unresolved. This CDR3 region has 13 residues. The V and J ends lost 5 bases and 2 bases respectively, with 7 bases between them. Per the germline V gene, CDR1 is SEHNR and CDR2 is FQNEAQ (reference sequence). CDR3 amino acids: CASSEAGNQPQHF. The CDR3 DNA sequence: TGTGCCAGCAGCGAAGCGGGCAATCAGCCCCAGCATTTT.

The genes are TRBV7-6 and TRBJ2-1; 8 nucleotides agree with TRBD2. After removal of 1 base from V and 7 bases from J, the junction contained 0 bases not matched to a gene. The CDR3 contains 13 residues. Germline V gene sequence: CDR1 SGHVS, CDR2 FNYEAQ. The CDR3 nucleotides are TGTGCCAGCAGCTTAGGCGGGAGGAATGAGCAGTTCTTC. This gives the protein CASSLGGRNEQFF.

The V and J genes are TRBV19 and TRBJ1-1, with 9 bases fitting TRBD1. The ends lost 5 bases at V and 6 bases at J; junction bases unmatched: 10. Germline CDR1 is LNHDA and CDR2 is SQIVND (reference sequence). This CDR3 contains 15 residues. The CDR3 DNA follows: TGTGCCAGTAGTGTTTACAGGGGGCGGAAGCCTGAAGCTTTCTTT. Protein sequence: CASSVYRGRKPEAFF.

The sample holds one count of this clone. V is TRBV6-6 and J is TRBJ2-5, with D possibly matching TRBD1 (6 bases). Trimming removed 5 bases at V and 2 bases at J, with 9 bases between. Per the germline V gene, CDR1 is MNHNY and CDR2 is SVGAGI (reference sequence). This CDR3 region has 13 residues. This chain's CDR3 is CASSPDSQETQYF. For the CDR3, the DNA is TGTGCCAGCAGTCCGGACAGTCAAGAGACCCAGTACTTC.

The chain uses TRBV7-2 and TRBJ1-5, with a possible D match to TRBD1 (6 bases). This CDR3 has 13 residues. Germline CDR1 and CDR2: SGHTA and FQGNSA. V lost 5 bases and J 10 bases, leaving 15 bases between the germline ends. CDR3 nucleotides: TGTGCCAGCAGCCCCCCCACGGGACACCCCCAGCATTTT. Protein product: CASSPPTGHPQHF.

This clone was seen once. The chain recombines TRBV28 with TRBJ1-4, with 7 positions matching TRBD1. This CDR3 region has 18 residues. With 4 bases clipped from V and 6 bases from J, the junction kept 17 bases outside the gene matches. Looked up from germline, CDR1 is MDHEN and CDR2 is SYDVKM. CDR3 region: CASSSTGTEPSFYEKLFF. The CDR3 nucleotides read TGTGCCAGCAGTTCGACCGGGACAGAGCCATCCTTTTATGAAAAACTGTTTTTT.

J is TRBJ2-7 and V is TRBV29-1, with a tentative D call TRBD2 (6 bases). This CDR3 has 12 amino acids. From germline, CDR1 is SQVTM and CDR2 ANQGSEA. V shed 7 bases and J shed 4 bases, with 14 bases lying between them. The CDR3 sequence: CSARGTLYEQYF. In DNA form, the CDR3 reads TGCAGCGCTCGCGGGACCCTTTACGAGCAGTACTTC.

The J gene is TRBJ1-2, the V gene TRBV10-3, with 8 bases matching TRBD1. The CDR3 is made up of 17 amino acids. Germline CDR1 is ENHRY and CDR2 is SYGVKD. V gave up 0 bases and J gave up 8 bases; unmatched junction bases: 14. The CDR3, as DNA: TGTGCCATCAGTGAGTCTAAGGCACAGGGGGAAACTCAAGGCTACACCTTC. Translated: CAISESKAQGETQGYTF.

This chain joins TRBV10-3 and TRBJ2-2; 10 bases match TRBD2. The junction had 0 bases not matched to a gene; V was cut back by 4 bases and J by 1 base. This CDR3 region has 15 residues. Germline values: CDR1 ENHRY, CDR2 SYGVKD. CDR3 amino acids: CAISGLAGNTGELFF. In DNA, the CDR3 is TGTGCCATCAGTGGACTAGCGGGGAACACCGGGGAGCTGTTTTTT.

The rearrangement links TRBV5-6 to TRBJ2-3; 9 nucleotides align to TRBD2. Trimming took 1 base from V and 4 from J; bases not matched to a gene: 13. The CDR3 is 18 residues long. Germline lookup yields CDR1 SGHDT and CDR2 YYEEEE. CDR3: CASSLWFRASGVADTQYF. In nucleotides, the CDR3 is TGTGCCAGCAGCTTGTGGTTCCGCGCTAGCGGGGTAGCAGATACGCAGTATTTT.

J is TRBJ2-7 and V is TRBV7-9, with TRBD1 matching over 8 bases. Germline CDR1 SEHNR, CDR2 FQNEAQ (reference sequence). The trim removed 2 bases at V and 6 bases at J, leaving 6 bases unmatched. The CDR3 is 14 amino acids. The CDR3 protein is CASSLQDRAREQYF. In DNA form, the CDR3 reads TGTGCCAGCAGCTTACAGGACAGGGCACGCGAGCAGTACTTC. Using reference TRBV7-9 and TRBJ2-7 for the parts outside the CDR3, the full variable domain is DTGVSQNPRHKITKRGQNVTFRCDPISEHNRLYWYRQTLGQGPEFLTYFQNEAQLEKSRLLSDRFSAERPKGSFSTLEIQRTEQGDSAMYLCASSLQDRAREQYFGPGTRLTVT.

V gene TRBV3-1 (or the pseudogene TRBV3-2) combines with J gene TRBJ1-1, with 10 bases matching TRBD1. Trimming removed 1 base from V and 11 bases from J; junction bases left unmatched: 7. Germline CDR1 is LGHDT and CDR2 is YNNKEL (reference sequence). This CDR3 is 14 amino acids long. The CDR3 DNA reads as TGTGCCAGCAGCCAAGCCGACAGGGGGCTTGAGGCTTTCTTT. Protein product: CASSQADRGLEAFF.

The V gene is TRBV10-2, the J gene TRBJ2-7; weak D call: TRBD1 (5 bases). Looked up from germline, CDR1 is WSHSY and CDR2 is SAAADI. This CDR3 is built from 12 residues. Trimming cost V 6 bases and J 5 bases, with 11 bases left between them. DNA of the CDR3: TGCGCCAGCAGCCCCAGGGTGAACGAGCAGTACTTC. It is translated as CASSPRVNEQYF.

The rearrangement links TRBV2 to TRBJ1-5, with TRBD1 identical over 7 bases. Trimming cost V 6 bases and J 4 bases; bases outside gene matches: 6. This CDR3 region has 14 residues. Germline V gene data show CDR1 as SNHLY and CDR2 as FYNNEI. The CDR3 loop is CASSEQGRNQPQHF. Here the CDR3 DNA reads TGTGCCAGCAGCGAACAGGGGCGGAATCAGCCCCAGCATTTT.

The chain has TRBV6-1 and TRBJ1-3; D remains unclear. The ends were cut back, 3 bases at V and 8 bases at J, with 11 bases in the middle. The CDR3 loop spans 13 amino acids. Germline CDR1 reads MNHNS; CDR2 reads SASEGT. CDR3 region: CASSEYSRDTIYF. CDR3 nucleotide sequence: TGTGCCAGCAGTGAGTATTCGAGGGACACCATATATTTT.

In this sample, this clone turned up once. The gene calls are TRBV5-1 and TRBJ2-2, with a possible D match to TRBD2 (5 bases). Trimming took 1 base from V and 5 from J, leaving 15 bases between them. The CDR3 totals 16 residues. Germline assignment: CDR1 SGHRS and CDR2 YFSETQ. The CDR3 spells CASSLRVASGTGELFF. DNA of the CDR3: TGCGCCAGCAGCTTGAGGGTAGCGTCGGGTACCGGGGAGCTGTTTTTT. Drawing the rest from reference TRBV5-1 and TRBJ2-2, the complete variable domain is KAGVTQTPRYLIKTRGQQVTLSCSPISGHRSVSWYQQTPGQGLQFLFEYFSETQRNKGNFPGRFSGRQFSNSRSEMNVSTLELGDSALYLCASSLRVASGTGELFFGEGSRLTVL.

In its sample, this clone was seen a few times. This chain connects TRBV6-5 to TRBJ2-7, with D uncertain. Germline V gives CDR1 MNHEY, CDR2 SVGAGI. V lost 2 bases, J lost 2 bases, and 10 bases lay in between. This CDR3 contains 14 residues. This CDR3 is CASSYLDRAYEQYF. The CDR3 DNA sequence: TGTGCCAGCAGTTACCTAGATCGGGCCTACGAGCAGTACTTC.

The chain employs TRBV19 and TRBJ1-5, with 10 bases fitting TRBD1. V lost 1 base to trimming and J lost 1 base; unmatched junction nucleotides: 7. Per the germline V gene, CDR1 is LNHDA and CDR2 is SQIVND (reference sequence). This CDR3 has 18 amino acids. CDR3 in amino acids: CASSIGGTGDGSNQPQHF. Written as DNA, the CDR3 is TGTGCCAGTAGTATAGGCGGGACAGGGGATGGAAGCAATCAGCCCCAGCATTTT.

This chain joins TRBV5-1 and TRBJ2-3; D unresolved. Germline values: CDR1 SGHRS, CDR2 YFSETQ. CDR3 length equals 16 residues. Deletions cut 0 bases from V and 3 bases from J, with 14 bases between. As DNA, the CDR3 is TGCGCCAGCAGCTTGGACCCTAGTGTTGGTACAGATACGCAGTATTTT. It codes for CASSLDPSVGTDTQYF.

The chain employs TRBV24-1 and TRBJ2-7, with 10 bases identical to TRBD2. With 6 bases clipped from V and 7 bases from J, the junction kept 8 bases outside the gene matches. CDR3 length equals 14 residues. Germline CDR1 KGHDR, CDR2 SFDVKD. The CDR3 coding sequence is TGTGCCACCAGTACTAGCGGGGCCGGCGGGGAGCAGTACTTC. This encodes CATSTSGAGGEQYF.

This chain uses TRBV6-5 with TRBJ2-5; perhaps TRBD2 as D (6 bases). Germline V gene lookup returns CDR1 MNHEY and CDR2 SVGAGI. Trimming pared 8 bases from V and 4 bases from J, leaving 17 bases between. The CDR3 sequence is 14 residues long. The CDR3 sequence is CASGGTGAGETQYF. For the CDR3, the DNA is TGTGCCAGCGGAGGGACGGGAGCAGGAGAGACCCAGTACTTC.

The rearrangement joins TRBV7-9 to TRBJ2-1; 10 nucleotides match TRBD2. The J segment lost 9 bases and the V segment lost 0 bases, leaving 8 bases of the junction unmatched. The CDR3 sequence is 16 residues long. Germline V lookup: CDR1 SEHNR, CDR2 FQNEAQ (reference sequence). CDR3 sequence: CASSLASGGLRVEQFF. Here the CDR3 DNA reads TGTGCCAGCAGCTTAGCTAGCGGGGGGCTTCGGGTTGAGCAGTTCTTC.